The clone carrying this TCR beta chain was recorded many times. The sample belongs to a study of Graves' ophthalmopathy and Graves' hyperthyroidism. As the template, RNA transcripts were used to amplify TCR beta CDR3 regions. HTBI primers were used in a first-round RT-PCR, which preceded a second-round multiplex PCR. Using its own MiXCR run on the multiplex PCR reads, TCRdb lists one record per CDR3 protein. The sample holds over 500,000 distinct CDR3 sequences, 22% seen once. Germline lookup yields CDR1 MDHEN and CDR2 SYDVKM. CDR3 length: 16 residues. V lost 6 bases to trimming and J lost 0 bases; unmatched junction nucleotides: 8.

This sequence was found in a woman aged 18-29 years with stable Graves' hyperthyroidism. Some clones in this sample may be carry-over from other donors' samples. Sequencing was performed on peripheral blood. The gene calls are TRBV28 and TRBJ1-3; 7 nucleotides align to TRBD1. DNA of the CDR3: TGTGCCAGCAGCCGACAGGGAGGAAGCTCTGGAAACACCATATATTTT. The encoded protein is CASSRQGGSSGNTIYF.